The clone carrying this TCR beta chain has just one count. The CDR3 runs 15 residues. The V gene's germline CDR1 is SGHVS and CDR2 FNYEAQ. V was trimmed by 5 bases and J by 5 bases, leaving 19 bases between them. This specimen comes from a study of blood T cell repertoires in COVID-19. The assay was immunoSEQ multiplex PCR, and TCRdb's table has in-frame clones only and misses some. The sample shows about 220,000 clones, approximately 85% of them seen only once. The chain is built from TRBV7-6 and TRBJ2-7; D perhaps matches TRBD1 (6 bases). The sequence was collected from a man aged 45-60 years who had recovered from COVID-19. Sequencing was carried out using peripheral blood. CDR3 residues: CASSPLGPRGHEQYF. The CDR3 DNA follows: TGTGCCAGCAGCCCCCTCGGGCCCAGGGGCCACGAGCAGTACTTC.